Listed below are T cell receptor beta chains from one sample, sequenced in a study of cytotoxic CD8 clonotypes in ibrutinib-treated CLL. Some clones are missing from TCRdb's copy, which holds only in-frame ones; the method was immunoSEQ multiplex PCR. This repertoire shows 75,000 to 90,000 clones, less than 85% found once; its top ten account for about 39%. The material was PBMCs, obtained after 24 months of ibrutinib treatment. The receptors were sampled from a human donor with chronic lymphocytic leukemia. The CDR3 runs from the conserved cysteine through the conserved F or W. Fields, in order: J gene, V gene, D gene, clone size, CDR3 DNA, CDR3 protein. The D gene is left open where the match is weak. Not every row has a clone size; where given, it reads once, few, many or a size class.

>TRBJ2-7|TRBV5-6|TRBD1|NA
TGTGCCAGCAGCCCGGACAGGCTGAATAACGAGCAGTACTTC
CASSPDRLNNEQYF
>TRBJ2-7|TRBV7-8|NA|NA
TGTGCCAGCAGCTTAGGGAGACCCTACGAGCAGTACTTC
CASSLGRPYEQYF
>TRBJ1-4|TRBV5-1|NA|NA
TGCGCCAGCAGCTTCGGGGGCTACAATGAAAAACTGTTTTTT
CASSFGGYNEKLFF
>TRBJ2-6|TRBV6-1|NA|NA
TGTGCCAGCAGTGCTCTTGGTGTCGGGGTTTCTGGGGCCAACGTCCTGACTTTC
CASSALGVGVSGANVLTF
>TRBJ2-3|TRBV10-2|NA|NA
TGCGCCAGCAGTGATTGGGGGGATACGCAGTATTTT
CASSDWGDTQYF
>TRBJ1-1|TRBV5-5|NA|NA
TGTGCCAGCAGCTCATCCACCCTTGAAGCTTTCTTT
CASSSSTLEAFF
>TRBJ2-7|TRBV28|TRBD2|NA
TGTGCCAGCAGGATCACTAGCGGGAGAAATTACGAGCAGTACTTC
CASRITSGRNYEQYF
>TRBJ1-2|TRBV14|NA|NA
TGTGCCAGCAGCCAAGATCTCCAGTATGGCTACACCTTC
CASSQDLQYGYTF
>TRBJ2-3|TRBV9|NA|NA
TGTGCCAGCAGCGTAGGGCAGTCAGATACGCAGTATTTT
CASSVGQSDTQYF
>TRBJ2-7|TRBV11-3|NA|NA
TGTGCCAGCAGCCCTGGACCCGGAACCCCCGAGCAGTACTTC
CASSPGPGTPEQYF
>TRBJ2-2|TRBV2|NA|NA
TGTGCCAGCAGTGATCGGGGCGGGAATGTCCCCGGGGAGCTGTTTTTT
CASSDRGGNVPGELFF
>TRBJ2-7|TRBV4-1|NA|NA
TGCGCCAGCAGCCCCCGGGACCATAAGATCTACGAGCAGTACTTC
CASSPRDHKIYEQYF
>TRBJ1-1|TRBV5-6|NA|NA
TGTGCCAGCAGCTTGTTGGAAATCGAAGCTTTCTTT
CASSLLEIEAFF
>TRBJ1-1|TRBV4-1|NA|NA
TGCGCCAGCAGCCAAGGAATTACAGAGTTACATGAAGCTTTCTTT
CASSQGITELHEAFF
>TRBJ1-4|TRBV11-2|TRBD1|NA
TGTGCCAGCAGCCCAGACAGGGGGGAAAAACTGTTTTTT
CASSPDRGEKLFF
>TRBJ1-4|TRBV2|NA|NA
TGTGCCAGCACCCGCCAGTCAACTAATGAAAAACTGTTTTTT
CASTRQSTNEKLFF
>TRBJ1-4|TRBV6-5|NA|NA
TGTGCCAGCAGGGGAACCCGGAGTGAACTGTTTTTT
CASRGTRSELFF
>TRBJ2-7|TRBV29-1|TRBD1|NA
TGCAGCGCCCAGAGGGGGTCAGGGGGCGAACCCTACGAGCAGTACTTC
CSAQRGSGGEPYEQYF
>TRBJ2-7|TRBV29-1|NA|NA
TGCAGCGTTGCAGGAGAGTCCAGCTCCTACGAGCAGTACTTC
CSVAGESSSYEQYF
>TRBJ2-1|TRBV4-1|NA|NA
TGCGCCAGCAGCCAGGAACGGGCTTACAATGAGCAGTTCTTC
CASSQERAYNEQFF
>TRBJ2-4|TRBV2|NA|NA
TGTGCCAGCAGTGAATTGGGCCTAAGGAACATTCAGTACTTC
CASSELGLRNIQYF
>TRBJ2-3|TRBV4-3|NA|NA
TGCGCCAGCAGCCTGAGAGGCACAGATACGCAGTATTTT
CASSLRGTDTQYF
>TRBJ1-1|TRBV19|TRBD1|NA
TGTGCCAGTAGTACCCGCAGTGGGACAGGCAAAGGAGCTTTCTTT
CASSTRSGTGKGAFF
>TRBJ2-5|TRBV11-2|NA|NA
TGTGCCAGCAGCTTAGATCCAGGGCCCCAGCAGTACTTC
CASSLDPGPQQYF
>TRBJ2-5|TRBV5-4|TRBD2|NA
TGTGCCAGCAGCTTTTCGGGAGGGCCGGAAGAGACCCAGTACTTC
CASSFSGGPEETQYF
>TRBJ2-7|TRBV11-2|TRBD2|NA
TGTGCCAGCAGCTTAGATAACCCGGCTAGCGGAAACTACGAGCAGTACTTC
CASSLDNPASGNYEQYF
>TRBJ2-1|TRBV18|NA|NA
TGTGCCAGCTCACCACTTGGGGGAGGCTACAATGAGCAGTTCTTC
CASSPLGGGYNEQFF
>TRBJ2-3|TRBV2|NA|NA
TGTGCCAGCAGTTCGGGACCACTCACAGATACGCAGTATTTT
CASSSGPLTDTQYF
>TRBJ2-1|TRBV18|NA|NA
TGTGCCAGCTCACCCAGGGGGGCAGGGCCAACCTACAATGAGCAGTTCTTC
CASSPRGAGPTYNEQFF
>TRBJ1-5|TRBV28|NA|few
TGTGCCAGCAGTCCCGACGGGCAGCCCCAGCATTTT
CASSPDGQPQHF
>TRBJ1-5|TRBV19|NA|NA
TGTGCCAGTAGTATTAGGGGAGGAGCAAATCAGCCCCAGCATTTT
CASSIRGGANQPQHF
>TRBJ2-2|TRBV18|NA|few
TGTGCCAGCTCAGCCGTCGTGGGCACCGGGGAGCTGTTTTTT
CASSAVVGTGELFF
>TRBJ1-3|TRBV30|NA|many
TGTGCCTGGAGTCGGGATTCTGGAAGTGGAAACACCATATATTTT
CAWSRDSGSGNTIYF
>TRBJ2-7|TRBV6-5|NA|NA
TGTGCCAGCAGTTACTCGAATATAAAGGTGCACGAGCAGTACTTC
CASSYSNIKVHEQYF
>TRBJ2-7|TRBV11-3|NA|once
TGTGCCAGCAGCTTAGATGGGGCTGAGGGCTCCTACGAGCAGTACTTC
CASSLDGAEGSYEQYF
>TRBJ2-3|TRBV29-1|TRBD2|NA
TGCAGCGTTGAAGGGGATCGACTAGCGGGCATCTCTGATACGCAGTATTTT
CSVEGDRLAGISDTQYF
>TRBJ1-2|TRBV7-3|TRBD1|NA
TGTGCCAGCAGCTTAGGCGGACAGGGGCAGGGAGGCTACACCTTC
CASSLGGQGQGGYTF
>TRBJ2-7|TRBV30|TRBD1|NA
TGTGCCTTTACCACAGGGGCCGAGCAGTACTTC
CAFTTGAEQYF
>TRBJ2-1|TRBV30|NA|NA
TGTGCCTGGAGTGGTATTTCGTACGGTGAGCAGTTCTTC
CAWSGISYGEQFF
>TRBJ1-2|TRBV10-3|NA|NA
TGTGCCATCAGTGAGGCAGTCTATGGCTACACCTTC
CAISEAVYGYTF
>TRBJ2-7|TRBV5-4|NA|NA
TGTGCCAGCAGCCCCCCCCAGGCGGGCGAGCAGTACTTC
CASSPPQAGEQYF
>TRBJ2-1|TRBV5-1|NA|once
TGCGCCAGCAGCTCAGTAGCCGGAGTAAATGAGCAGTTCTTC
CASSSVAGVNEQFF
>TRBJ2-5|TRBV6-5|NA|NA
TGTGCCAGCAGTTACTCAGGGTTGACCGTGGAGACCCAGTACTTC
CASSYSGLTVETQYF
>TRBJ1-1|TRBV11-3|TRBD1|NA
TGTGCCAGCAGACAGGGGGCTGAAGCTTTCTTT
CASRQGAEAFF
>TRBJ2-7|TRBV28|NA|NA
TGTGCCAGCAGGGCTCCGGGACCTATCTCCTACGAGCAGTACTTC
CASRAPGPISYEQYF
>TRBJ2-1|TRBV5-1|TRBD2|once
TGCGCCAGCAGCGCGGGACTAGCCGGCGGTGATGAGCAGTTCTTC
CASSAGLAGGDEQFF
>TRBJ2-1|TRBV19|NA|NA
TGTGCCAGTAGTGGGCAGGGTAATGGTGAGCAGTTCTTC
CASSGQGNGEQFF
>TRBJ2-7|TRBV30|TRBD1|few
TGTGCCGGAACTGGACAGGGAGGTTTTTACGAGCAGTACTTC
CAGTGQGGFYEQYF
>TRBJ1-2|TRBV6-5|TRBD1|few
TGTGCCAGCAGCCGGACAGGGGGCAGCTATGGCTACACCTTC
CASSRTGGSYGYTF
>TRBJ1-5|TRBV5-5|NA|few
TGTGCCAGCAGCTTGGTTCAGGGGCCCTCATGGCCCCAGCATTTT
CASSLVQGPSWPQHF
>TRBJ2-2|TRBV18|NA|once
TGTGCCAGCTCACCAACGACTAGTGTGGGCGGGGAGCTGTTTTTT
CASSPTTSVGGELFF
>TRBJ2-7|TRBV5-1|NA|NA
TGCGCCAGCAGCTTCGGCTCCCCCTTGGTGCTAGCGAGGACCTACGAGCAGTACTTC
CASSFGSPLVLARTYEQYF
>TRBJ2-4|TRBV6-6|TRBD2|NA
TGTGCCAGCAGTTACTCAGAGGCTAGCGGGGTAGGATACTTC
CASSYSEASGVGYF
>TRBJ2-1|TRBV11-2|NA|NA
TGTGCCAGCAGCTCTACAGGGCCTTACAATGAGCAGTTCTTC
CASSSTGPYNEQFF
>TRBJ2-7|TRBV20-1|NA|NA
TGCAGTGTCCCAGGGCCCTACGAGCAGTACTTC
CSVPGPYEQYF
>TRBJ2-5|TRBV28|NA|NA
TGTGCCAGCAGTTTAGGACACTACCAAGAGACCCAGTACTTC
CASSLGHYQETQYF
>TRBJ1-2|TRBV28|NA|NA
TGTGCCAGCAGTTTTTTTGGCTATGGCTACACCTTC
CASSFFGYGYTF
>TRBJ2-5|TRBV6-6|NA|NA
TGTGCCAGCAGCGCCGGGCCCAAACAGTACTTC
CASSAGPKQYF
>TRBJ2-7|TRBV5-4|NA|NA
TGTGCCAGCAGCTGGGAGTCATTGGGTGAGCAGTACTTC
CASSWESLGEQYF